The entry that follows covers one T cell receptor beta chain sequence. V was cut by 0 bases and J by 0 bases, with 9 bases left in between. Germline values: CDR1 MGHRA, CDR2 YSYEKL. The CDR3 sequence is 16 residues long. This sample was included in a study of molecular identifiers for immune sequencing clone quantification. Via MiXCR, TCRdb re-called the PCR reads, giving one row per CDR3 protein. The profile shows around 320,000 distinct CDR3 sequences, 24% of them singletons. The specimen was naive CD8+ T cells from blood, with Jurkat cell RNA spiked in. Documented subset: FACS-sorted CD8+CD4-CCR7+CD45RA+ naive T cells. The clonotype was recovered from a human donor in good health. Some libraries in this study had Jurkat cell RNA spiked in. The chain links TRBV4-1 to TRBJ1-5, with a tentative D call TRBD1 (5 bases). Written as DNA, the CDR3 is TGCGCCAGCAGCCAAGAGACAGCCTCTAGCAATCAGCCCCAGCATTTT. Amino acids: CASSQETASSNQPQHF.